This passage covers 15 T cell receptor beta chains from one sample sequenced in a study of CD8+ T cells in alopecia areata. RNA, once extracted, was reverse transcribed into cDNA for use as the sequencing template. Some clones are missing from TCRdb's copy, which holds only in-frame ones; the method was immunoSEQ multiplex PCR. This sample yields 60,000 to 65,000 clones, of which 44% are seen a single time; roughly half belongs to the top ten. Sequences were obtained from NKG2D-low CD8+ T cells sorted from blood. The receptors come from a human donor with alopecia areata.

The chain recombines TRBV7-9 with TRBJ2-4, with TRBD2 matching 14 bases. The length of the CDR3 is 18 residues. Germline V lookup: CDR1 SEHNR, CDR2 FQNEAQ (reference sequence). V shed 4 bases, J shed 1 base, and the junction held 6 bases outside the gene matches. CDR3 sequence (DNA): TGTGCCAGCAGCTCGACTAGCGGGAGGGCCGCGGCCAAAAACATTCAGTACTTC. It encodes CASSSTSGRAAAKNIQYF. Variable domain in full (rest from reference TRBV7-9 and TRBJ2-4): DTGVSQNPRHKITKRGQNVTFRCDPISEHNRLYWYRQTLGQGPEFLTYFQNEAQLEKSRLLSDRFSAERPKGSFSTLEIQRTEQGDSAMYLCASSSTSGRAAAKNIQYFGAGTRLSVL.

The rearrangement links TRBV10-3 to TRBJ2-2; no reliable D call. The CDR3 loop spans 16 amino acids. Germline CDR1 and CDR2: ENHRY and SYGVKD. Trimming took 0 bases from V and 0 from J, leaving 8 bases between them. CDR3 region: CAISESGDPNTGELFF. Written as DNA, the CDR3 is TGTGCCATCAGTGAGTCTGGCGATCCGAACACCGGGGAGCTGTTTTTT.

The genes are TRBV4-1 and TRBJ2-7; 7 positions agree with TRBD1. Germline CDR1 is MGHRA and CDR2 is YSYEKL. Trimming at V came to 4 bases and at J to 2 bases, leaving 5 bases not matched to a gene. The CDR3 has 14 residues. The DNA of the CDR3 is TGCGCCAGCAGCCCCGGACAGGCCGCCTACGAGCAGTACTTC. It specifies CASSPGQAAYEQYF.

The rearrangement uses TRBV5-6 and TRBJ2-7; D is unclear. The germline V gene has CDR1 SGHDT and CDR2 YYEEEE. Trimming left V 4 bases short and J 3 bases short, with 14 bases between. The CDR3 is 14 residues long. The CDR3 region is CASSHPGTDYEQYF. Written as DNA, the CDR3 is TGTGCCAGCAGCCATCCCGGCACGGACTACGAGCAGTACTTC.

This clone was recorded a few times. Being one base from a much bigger clone, this may be a read error. The genes are TRBV4-3 and TRBJ2-7; weak D call: TRBD2 (7 bases). Germline V gene lookup returns CDR1 LGHNA and CDR2 YSLEER. The CDR3 totals 19 residues. CDR3 nucleotides: TGCGCCCGCAGCCAAGGGTGGTGCGAAGGGGGGGGGCCCTCCTACGAGCAGTACTTC. Protein product: CARSQGWCEGGGPSYEQYF.

This clone was picked up a small number of times. In nucleotides, the CDR3 is TGCAGCGTTTCACCCCAGGGGGACCCCTACGAGCAGTACTTC. Its protein is CSVSPQGDPYEQYF. The J gene is TRBJ2-7, the V gene TRBV29-1; 7 positions match TRBD1. From germline, CDR1 is SQVTM and CDR2 ANQGSEA. The junction had 9 bases not matched to a gene; V was cut back by 5 bases and J by 2 bases. The CDR3 is made up of 14 amino acids.

This clone has a handful of counts. CDR3 region: CASSLAKTTPLHF. The CDR3 DNA sequence: TGTGCCAGTAGTCTAGCCAAGACTACACCCCTCCACTTT. The V and J genes are TRBV19 and TRBJ1-6; D not resolved. The V end lost 5 bases, the J end lost 11 bases, and 13 bases lay between the germline ends. The CDR3 covers 13 residues. Germline V lookup: CDR1 LNHDA, CDR2 SQIVND (reference sequence).

This clone has a handful of counts. The genes are TRBV4-2 and TRBJ1-1; 7 bases match TRBD1. After removal of 6 bases from V and 2 bases from J, the junction contained 9 bases not matched to a gene. CDR3 length: 15 amino acids. Germline CDR1 reads LGHNA; CDR2 reads YNFKEQ. The chain's CDR3 is CASSRFGQANTEAFF. CDR3 sequence (DNA): TGTGCCAGCAGTCGCTTCGGACAGGCTAACACTGAAGCTTTCTTT.

This chain connects TRBV7-2 to TRBJ2-5; D remains unclear. The V end lost 11 bases, the J end lost 4 bases, and 11 bases lay between the germline ends. Germline CDR1 is SGHTA and CDR2 is FQGNSA. CDR3 size: 11 residues. The CDR3 DNA follows: TGTGCCCAACCCGGAAGAGAGACCCAGTACTTC. Translating gives CAQPGRETQYF.

Written as DNA, the CDR3 is TGTGCCAGCAGCCCCGTCGAAGCAGGGGCCAACGTCCTGACTTTC. Protein sequence: CASSPVEAGANVLTF. The chain combines TRBV7-9 with TRBJ2-6; D gene ambiguous. The V gene's germline CDR1 is SEHNR and CDR2 FQNEAQ (reference sequence). The CDR3 covers 15 residues. The V gene lost 5 bases and the J gene lost 4 bases, with 12 bases spanning the gap. The full variable domain, its missing parts supplied by reference TRBV7-9 and TRBJ2-6, is DTGVSQNPRHKITKRGQNVTFRCDPISEHNRLYWYRQTLGQGPEFLTYFQNEAQLEKSRLLSDRFSAERPKGSFSTLEIQRTEQGDSAMYLCASSPVEAGANVLTFGAGSRLTVL.

This chain connects TRBV29-1 to TRBJ2-3; D perhaps matches TRBD2 (5 bases). V was shortened by 6 bases and J by 2 bases, with 15 bases between the two germline ends. Germline assignment: CDR1 SQVTM and CDR2 ANQGSEA. This CDR3 is built from 14 residues. CDR3 sequence: CSVGRALDTDTQYF. For the CDR3, the DNA is TGCAGCGTGGGGAGAGCGCTAGACACAGATACGCAGTATTTT.

To note about this clone: Within the sample, other DNA sequences also encode this same CDR3. The chain combines TRBV9 with TRBJ2-7; D may be TRBD2 (6 bases). CDR1 SGDLS and CDR2 YYNGEE come from the germline V gene. The CDR3 contains 14 residues. The V end was cut by 0 bases, the J end by 2 bases, with 9 bases between. The CDR3 loop reads CASSVGGGTYEQYF. The CDR3 nucleotides read TGTGCCAGCAGCGTAGGAGGAGGGACCTACGAGCAGTACTTC.

The chain joins TRBV4-3 to TRBJ2-5; TRBD2 matches 11 bases. Germline loops: CDR1 LGHNA, CDR2 YSLEER. The CDR3 totals 16 residues. V shed 0 bases and J 2 bases; nucleotides not matched to a gene: 2. CDR3 DNA: TGCGCCAGCAGCCAAGAGGGGACTAGCGGTCAAGAGACCCAGTACTTC. It is translated as CASSQEGTSGQETQYF.

The chain carries TRBV29-1 and TRBJ1-2; the D gene is possibly TRBD1 (5 bases). Germline CDR1 and CDR2: SQVTM and ANQGSEA. V was pared by 2 bases and J by 2 bases, with 9 bases between. This CDR3 comprises 13 residues. The CDR3: CSVESGDNYGYTF. Here the CDR3 DNA reads TGCAGCGTTGAAAGCGGGGACAACTATGGCTACACCTTC. The full variable domain, completed using reference TRBV29-1 and TRBJ1-2, is SAVISQKPSRDICQRGTSLTIQCQVDSQVTMMFWYRQQPGQSLTLIATANQGSEATYESGFVIDKFPISRPNLTFSTLTVSNMSPEDSSIYLCSVESGDNYGYTFGSGTRLTVV.

This clone was seen only a few times. The sample contains more than one DNA sequence encoding this CDR3. The gene calls are TRBV13 and TRBJ1-1, with TRBD1 as a possible D gene (5 bases). CDR1 and CDR2 from the germline V gene are PRHDT and FYEKMQ (reference sequence). The CDR3 totals 12 residues. Trimming cost V 5 bases and J 8 bases, with 12 bases left between them. CDR3 nucleotides: TGTGCCAGCAGCCCCGGAGGGACCGAAGCTTTCTTT. It translates to CASSPGGTEAFF.